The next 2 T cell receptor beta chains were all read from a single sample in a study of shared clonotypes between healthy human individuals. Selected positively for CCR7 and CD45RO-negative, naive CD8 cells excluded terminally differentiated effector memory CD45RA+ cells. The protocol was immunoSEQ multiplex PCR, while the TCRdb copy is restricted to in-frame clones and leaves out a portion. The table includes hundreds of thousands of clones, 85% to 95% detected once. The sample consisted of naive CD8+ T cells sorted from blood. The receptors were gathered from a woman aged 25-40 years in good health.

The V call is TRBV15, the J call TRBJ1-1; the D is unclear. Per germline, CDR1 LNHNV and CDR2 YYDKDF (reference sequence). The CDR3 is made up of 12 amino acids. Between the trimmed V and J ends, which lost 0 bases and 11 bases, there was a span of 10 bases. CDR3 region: CATSRDREEAFF. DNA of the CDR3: TGTGCCACCAGCAGAGATCGGGAGGAGGCTTTCTTT.

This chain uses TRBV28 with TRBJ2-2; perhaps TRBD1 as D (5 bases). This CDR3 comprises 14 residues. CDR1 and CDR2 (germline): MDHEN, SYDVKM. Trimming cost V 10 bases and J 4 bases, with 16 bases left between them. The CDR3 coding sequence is TGTGCCACCGGTGCCAGGGTGGCCACCGGGGAGCTGTTTTTT. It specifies CATGARVATGELFF.